Sequencing of this TCR beta chain was carried out in a study of patients and donors after allogeneic stem cell transplantation. TCRdb recomputed calls from the RT-PCR reads with MiXCR, one row per CDR3 protein. The table has some 87,000 distinct CDR3 sequences, about 48% seen once; the top ten hold around 55%. The CDR3 is 13 amino acids. Trimming took 8 bases from V and 2 from J, leaving 13 bases between them. Looked up from germline, CDR1 is SQVTM and CDR2 is ANQGSEA. J is TRBJ2-1 and V is TRBV29-1; no clear D. Sequencing used blood, either unsorted or a sorted T cell fraction (not recorded which). The receptor comes from a human donor who was either an allogeneic HSCT recipient or a stem cell or donor lymphocyte infusion donor (not recorded which). It is not recorded whose cells these are; they may come from a transplant donor. CDR3 loop: CSLMAGTYNEQFF. DNA of the CDR3: TGCAGCCTGATGGCTGGGACCTACAATGAGCAGTTCTTC.